This TCR beta chain emerged from a study of T cell repertoires in cytomegalovirus infection. About the study: Public TCR beta signatures were indicative of both CMV infection and a matching HLA type.

With respect to this clonotype: The antigen remains unidentified.

This CDR3 is built from 15 residues. CDR1 is LNHDA and CDR2 is SQIVND in the germline V gene (reference sequence). Trimming cost V 2 bases and J 3 bases, with 11 bases left between them. TCRdb re-called the reads through MiXCR, storing one row per CDR3 protein. Of around 43,000 distinct CDR3 sequences in the sample, more than 20% were seen once. V and J are TRBV19 and TRBJ1-5, with D unresolved. Source material: PBMCs, sequenced either directly or after in vitro stimulation (not recorded which). The source of this sequence is a human donor in good health (CMV status not recorded). Some clones in this sample may be carry-over from other donors' samples. Here the CDR3 reads CASSIRAAHNQPQHF. CDR3 in DNA: TGTGCCAGTAGTATAAGGGCGGCACACAATCAGCCCCAGCATTTT.